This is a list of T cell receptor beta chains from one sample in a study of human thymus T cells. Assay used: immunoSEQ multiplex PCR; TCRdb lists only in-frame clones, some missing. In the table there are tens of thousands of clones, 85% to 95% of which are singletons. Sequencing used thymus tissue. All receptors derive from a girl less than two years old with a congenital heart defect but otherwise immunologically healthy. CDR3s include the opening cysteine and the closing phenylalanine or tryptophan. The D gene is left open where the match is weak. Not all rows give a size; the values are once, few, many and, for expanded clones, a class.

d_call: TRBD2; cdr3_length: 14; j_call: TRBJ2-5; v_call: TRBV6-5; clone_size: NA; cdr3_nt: TGTGCCAGCAGCTATGGCGGGAGCCAAGAGACCCAGTACTTC; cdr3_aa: CASSYGGSQETQYF
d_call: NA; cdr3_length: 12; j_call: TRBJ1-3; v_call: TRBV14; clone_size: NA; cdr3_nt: TGTGCCAGCAGCCAAGAGGGGCCTCCGTGGTATTTT; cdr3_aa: CASSQEGPPWYF
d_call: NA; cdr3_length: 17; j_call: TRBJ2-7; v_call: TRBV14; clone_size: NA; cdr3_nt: TGTGCCAGCGCCATGGGGTACGAGCCGGATAGCTCCTACGAGCAGTACTTC; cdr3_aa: CASAMGYEPDSSYEQYF
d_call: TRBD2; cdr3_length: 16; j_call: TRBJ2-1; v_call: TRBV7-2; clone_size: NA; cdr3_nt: TGTGCCAGCAGCTTGCACGGGACTAGCTTATACAATGAGCAGTTCTTC; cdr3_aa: CASSLHGTSLYNEQFF
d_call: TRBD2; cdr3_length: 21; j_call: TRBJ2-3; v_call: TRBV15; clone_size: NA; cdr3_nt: TGTGCCACCAGCAGAGTCATTTTCTGTTGCGAGCTAGCGGGAAACACAGATACGCAGTATTTT; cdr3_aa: CATSRVIFCCELAGNTDTQYF
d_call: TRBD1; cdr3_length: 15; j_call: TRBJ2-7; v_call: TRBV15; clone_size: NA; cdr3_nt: TGTGCCACCAGCATAGAAAAGGACAGGTCCTACGAGCAGTACTTC; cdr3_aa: CATSIEKDRSYEQYF
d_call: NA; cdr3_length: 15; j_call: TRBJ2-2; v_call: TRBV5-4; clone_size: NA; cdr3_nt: TGTGCCAGCAGCTTGGAATGGACTAATACCGGGGAGCTGTTTTTT; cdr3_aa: CASSLEWTNTGELFF
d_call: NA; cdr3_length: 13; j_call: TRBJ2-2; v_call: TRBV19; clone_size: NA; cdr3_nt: TGTGCCAGTAGTATAGGGAGCACCGGGGAGCTGTTTTTT; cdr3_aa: CASSIGSTGELFF
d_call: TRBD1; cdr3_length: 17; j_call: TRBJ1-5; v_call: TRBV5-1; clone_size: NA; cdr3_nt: TGCGCCAGCAGCTTGGGAGGGACAGGTGATAGCAATCAGCCCCAGCATTTT; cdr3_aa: CASSLGGTGDSNQPQHF
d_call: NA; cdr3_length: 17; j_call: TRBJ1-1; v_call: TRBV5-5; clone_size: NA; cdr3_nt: TGTGCCAGCAGCCCAAGGCAGACTACCCACATGAACACTGAAGCTTTCTTT; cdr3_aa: CASSPRQTTHMNTEAFF
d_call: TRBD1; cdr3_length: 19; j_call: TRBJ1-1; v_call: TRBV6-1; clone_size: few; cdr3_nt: TGTGCCAGCAGTGCTGCTTGGACAGGGGGACTTTTAAGGAACACTGAAGCTTTCTTT; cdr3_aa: CASSAAWTGGLLRNTEAFF
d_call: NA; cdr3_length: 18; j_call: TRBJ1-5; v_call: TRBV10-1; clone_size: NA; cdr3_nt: TGCGCCAGCAGTGACAGGGAAGGTAAGGGGAATAGCAATCAGCCCCAGCATTTT; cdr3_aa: CASSDREGKGNSNQPQHF
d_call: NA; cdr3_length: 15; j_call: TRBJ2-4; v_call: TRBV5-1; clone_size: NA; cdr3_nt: TGCGCCAGCAGCTTGGGGCTAGTCGGCGTGAACATTCAGTACTTC; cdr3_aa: CASSLGLVGVNIQYF
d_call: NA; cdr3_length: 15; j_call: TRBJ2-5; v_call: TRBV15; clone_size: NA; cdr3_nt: TGTGCCACCAGCAGAGATACAGGGCTGGGGGAGACCCAGTACTTC; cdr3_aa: CATSRDTGLGETQYF
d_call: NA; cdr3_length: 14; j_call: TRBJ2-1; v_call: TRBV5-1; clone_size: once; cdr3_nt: TGCGCCAGCAGCTTGGGGGGAAGGGGCAATGAGCAGTTCTTC; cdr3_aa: CASSLGGRGNEQFF
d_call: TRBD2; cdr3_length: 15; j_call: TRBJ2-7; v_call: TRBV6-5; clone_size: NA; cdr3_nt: TGTGCCAGCAGTTACTCGCGCGGGAGGGTCTACGAGCAGTACTTC; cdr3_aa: CASSYSRGRVYEQYF
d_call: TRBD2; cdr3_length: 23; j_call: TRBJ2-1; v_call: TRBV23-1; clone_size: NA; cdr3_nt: TGCGCCAGCAGTCAATCGGGGACTAGCGGGAGGGCCCCCATCTGGACAAGGTACAATGAGCAGTTCTTC; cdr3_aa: CASSQSGTSGRAPIWTRYNEQFF
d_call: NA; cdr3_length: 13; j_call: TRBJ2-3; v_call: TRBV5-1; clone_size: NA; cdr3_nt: TGCGCCAGCAGCTACACAGGGCAAGATACGCAGTATTTT; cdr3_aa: CASSYTGQDTQYF
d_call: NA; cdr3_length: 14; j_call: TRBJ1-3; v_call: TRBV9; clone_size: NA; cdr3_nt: TGTGCCAGCAGCGCAGGGTGCTCTGGAAACACCATATATTTT; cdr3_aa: CASSAGCSGNTIYF
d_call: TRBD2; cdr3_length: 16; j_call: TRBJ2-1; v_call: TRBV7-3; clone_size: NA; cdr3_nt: TGTGCCAGCAGCTCATTAGCGGGAGGGCCTGGTGGTGAGCAGTTCTTC; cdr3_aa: CASSSLAGGPGGEQFF
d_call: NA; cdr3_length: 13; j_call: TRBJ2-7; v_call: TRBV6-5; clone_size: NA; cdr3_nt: TGTGCCAGCAGTTACCCCACCCGCTACGAGCAGTACTTC; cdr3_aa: CASSYPTRYEQYF
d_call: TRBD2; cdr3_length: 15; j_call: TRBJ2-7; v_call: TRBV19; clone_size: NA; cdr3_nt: TGTGCCAGTAGTATGGGGCTAGCGGGAGAGGACGAGCAGTACTTC; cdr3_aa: CASSMGLAGEDEQYF
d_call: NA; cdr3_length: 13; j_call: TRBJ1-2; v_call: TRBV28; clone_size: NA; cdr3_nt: TGTGCCAGCATGAGATCCACCCATTATGGCTACACCTTC; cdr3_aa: CASMRSTHYGYTF
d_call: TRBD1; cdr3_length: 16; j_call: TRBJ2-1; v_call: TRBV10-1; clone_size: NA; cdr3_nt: TGCGCCAGCAGAAGGCCGGGACAGAAGACTAACAATGAGCAGTTCTTC; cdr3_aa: CASRRPGQKTNNEQFF
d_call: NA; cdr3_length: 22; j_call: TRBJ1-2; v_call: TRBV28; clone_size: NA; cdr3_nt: TGTGCCAGCAGTTTACGCAGGCGAGGCTTCGGAGGACCAGTGAAGATTGCTGGCGGCTACACCTTC; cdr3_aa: CASSLRRRGFGGPVKIAGGYTF
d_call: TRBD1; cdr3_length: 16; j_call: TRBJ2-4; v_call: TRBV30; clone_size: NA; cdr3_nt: TGTGCCTGGAACATTAACAGGGGGGTAGCCAAAAACATTCAGTACTTC; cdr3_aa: CAWNINRGVAKNIQYF
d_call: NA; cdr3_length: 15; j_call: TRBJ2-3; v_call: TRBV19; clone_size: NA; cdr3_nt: TGTGCCAGTAGTATTGCTCGGCTTTCAATAGATACGCAGTATTTT; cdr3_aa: CASSIARLSIDTQYF